Reported below is one TCR beta chain. The data belong to a study of blood T cell repertoires in COVID-19. Turning to the study itself: Samples came from the United States, Italy and Spain, spanning acute and convalescent COVID-19. The analysed material was cDNA or gDNA that came from T cells, B-cell-depleted T cells, or PBMCs.

Authors' methods: Cell counts per sample came from amplifying reference gene primers. Sequenced by immunoSEQ multiplex PCR; TCRdb stores in-frame clones only, minus some. The V and J calls and clone size were taken over from that table, and D and trimming were inferred from the DNA. The sample shows around 180,000 clones, approximately 85% of them seen only once. From germline, CDR1 is SNHLY and CDR2 FYNNEI. Between the trimmed V and J ends, which lost 8 bases and 2 bases, there was a span of 14 bases. The CDR3 is made up of 14 amino acids. The sequence was collected from an elderly woman with acute or convalescent COVID-19. The J gene is TRBJ2-3, the V gene TRBV2; possibly TRBD2 for D (5 bases). Input material: peripheral blood. Here the CDR3 DNA reads TGTGCCAGCGTGATGGGAGCTTTCACAGATACGCAGTATTTT. This sequence encodes CASVMGAFTDTQYF.